These 19 T cell receptor beta chains were all obtained from the same sample, sequenced in a study of vaccination and CD4 T cells after COVID-19 (dated by TCRdb to between 2021 and 2024). No antigen has been identified for these receptors. Library generation was performed with PCR. The data were produced on an Illumina iSeq 100. TCR sequencing of DNA from cultured CD4+ T cells used the Oncomine TCR Beta short-read assay at the Johns Hopkins FTIC core. TCRdb reprocessed the public reads (quality trimming at Q25 with fastp, clone calling with MiXCR) and kept in-frame beta chains. When rows share a CDR3 protein, they turn into one entry using the most common DNA and genes. Within this sample are some 11,000 distinct CDR3 sequences, with roughly 28% of them counted one time only. 8.5% to 10% of the sample belongs to the ten largest clones. This specimen's treatment or condition label, interpreted: roughly ten-day PBMC culture with coronavirus spike peptide pools or control peptides (ViraFEST assay).

The sample comprised CD4+ T cells from blood, cultured in vitro. The receptors come from a human donor who had recovered from COVID-19.

V usage is TRBV7-8 and J usage is TRBJ2-5; D is perhaps TRBD1 or TRBD2 (5 bases each). Germline V gives CDR1 SGHVS, CDR2 FQNEAQ. V lost 0 bases and J 4 bases, leaving 15 bases between the germline ends. This CDR3 region has 16 residues. DNA of the CDR3: TGTGCCAGCAGCTTAGCGGGTCGGGGCCGGATAGAGACCCAGTACTTC. Amino acid sequence: CASSLAGRGRIETQYF.

This clonotype was observed a few times. The V call is TRBV11-2, the J call TRBJ1-2; 11 nucleotides match TRBD1. Trimming removed 5 bases from V and 1 base from J; junction bases left unmatched: 3. The length of the CDR3 is 15 residues. Germline V lookup: CDR1 SGHAT, CDR2 FQNNGV. DNA of the CDR3: TGTGCCAGCAGCAGGACAGGGGGCGATAACTATGGCTACACCTTC. This sequence encodes CASSRTGGDNYGYTF.

This clonotype has only one observation. V is TRBV27 and J is TRBJ2-1; 7 bases fit TRBD1. Germline loops: CDR1 MNHEY, CDR2 SMNVEV (reference sequence). The trim removed 5 bases at V and 6 bases at J, leaving 13 bases unmatched. This CDR3 has 16 amino acids. The CDR3 loop is CASSHPSGTVLNEQFF. The CDR3 DNA follows: TGTGCCAGCAGTCACCCTTCCGGGACAGTGCTCAATGAGCAGTTCTTC.

The V call is TRBV6-2 or TRBV6-3, the J call TRBJ2-3; D is possibly TRBD2 (6 bases). The germline V gene has CDR1 MNHEY and CDR2 SVGEGT. V gave up 2 bases and J gave up 5 bases, with 11 bases separating them. The CDR3 covers 14 residues. The CDR3 DNA is TGTGCCAGCAGTTACGGAGGGGCTGGAGATACGCAGTATTTT. Protein: CASSYGGAGDTQYF.

V usage is TRBV7-2 and J usage is TRBJ1-1; D gene ambiguous. Germline CDR1 and CDR2: SGHTA and FQGNSA. V lost 8 bases and J lost 7, with 20 bases in between. CDR3 length equals 14 residues. CDR3 amino acids: CASGSQSGRSEAFF. DNA of the CDR3: TGTGCCAGCGGCTCACAAAGCGGACGAAGTGAAGCTTTCTTT.

The rearrangement uses TRBV18 and TRBJ2-7; no definite D call. This CDR3 spans 12 amino acids. The ends were cut back, 2 bases at V and 1 base at J, with 3 bases in the middle. Germline assignment: CDR1 KGHSH and CDR2 LQKENI. CDR3 DNA sequence: TGTGCCAGCTCACCAGGGTCCTACGAGCAGTACTTC. Its protein product is CASSPGSYEQYF. Together with reference TRBV18 and TRBJ2-7, the CDR3 gives the full variable domain: NAGVMQNPRHLVRRRGQEARLRCSPMKGHSHVYWYRQLPEEGLKFMVYLQKENIIDESGMPKERFSAEFPKEGPSILRIQQVVRGDSAAYFCASSPGSYEQYFGPGTRLTVT.

This clonotype was detected a few times. J is TRBJ2-3 and V is TRBV20-1; tentatively, D is TRBD1 or TRBD2 (6 bases each). This CDR3 is built from 15 residues. Deletions cut 5 bases from V and 1 base from J, with 16 bases between. Germline-derived CDR1 and CDR2 are DFQATT and SNEGSKA (reference sequence). The CDR3 coding sequence is TGCAGTGCTGAGGGGGGCGGAGCGCGCACAGATACGCAGTATTTT. Translating gives CSAEGGGARTDTQYF.

The CDR3 loop reads CASSLEPYSNQPQHF. CDR3 nucleotides: TGTGCCAGCAGCTTAGAACCGTATAGCAATCAGCCCCAGCATTTT. This sequence joins TRBV11-2 and TRBJ1-5; D not resolved. The CDR3 loop spans 15 amino acids. CDR1 and CDR2 from the germline V gene are SGHAT and FQNNGV. Deletions cut 0 bases from V and 0 bases from J, with 6 bases between.

A few counts support this clonotype. The J gene is TRBJ1-1, the V gene TRBV20-1; D is possibly TRBD1 (5 bases). Germline loops: CDR1 DFQATT, CDR2 SNEGSKA (reference sequence). The CDR3 is made up of 13 amino acids. The ends were cut back, 3 bases at V and 0 bases at J, with 8 bases in the middle. The CDR3 loop reads CSASEQVNTEAFF. CDR3 DNA sequence: TGCAGTGCTAGCGAACAGGTGAACACTGAAGCTTTCTTT.

This clonotype came up a few times. The chain links TRBV2 to TRBJ1-5, with D uncertain. The CDR3 has 13 residues. V gave up 6 bases and J gave up 7 bases, with 13 bases separating them. The germline gives CDR1 SNHLY, CDR2 FYNNEI. The CDR3 coding sequence is TGTGCCAGCAGAGGGCGGTCCGGGCAGCCCCAGCATTTT. This gives the protein CASRGRSGQPQHF.

The chain uses TRBV29-1 and TRBJ2-5; 9 bases are shared with TRBD1. V was clipped by 6 bases and J by 5 bases; unmatched bases: 4. Germline V gene lookup returns CDR1 SQVTM and CDR2 ANQGSEA. The CDR3 loop spans 12 amino acids. The CDR3 here is CSVVTGGETQYF. The DNA for the CDR3 is TGCAGCGTCGTGACAGGGGGTGAGACCCAGTACTTC.

This sequence joins TRBV4-2 and TRBJ2-7; D is ambiguous. The germline CDR1 and CDR2 sequences are LGHNA and YNFKEQ. The CDR3 totals 14 residues. V lost 0 bases and J lost 2, with 8 bases in between. CDR3 in DNA: TGTGCCAGCAGCCAAGATCAACGAACCTACGAGCAGTACTTC. As protein: CASSQDQRTYEQYF.

The V and J genes are TRBV6-1 and TRBJ2-3; D may be TRBD1 (6 bases). This CDR3 has 15 amino acids. Germline V lookup: CDR1 MNHNS, CDR2 SASEGT. Trimming stripped 3 bases from V and 2 bases from J, with 12 bases between. The DNA for the CDR3 is TGTGCCAGCAGTGATGGCAGGGGATACACAGATACGCAGTATTTT. Translated: CASSDGRGYTDTQYF.

By share, this clonotype ranks as medium-sized (0.01 to 0.1%). The CDR3, as DNA: TGTGCCAGCAGTCGGGACGGAGGCAATCAGCCCCAGCATTTT. Its protein product is CASSRDGGNQPQHF. This chain joins TRBV6-1 and TRBJ1-5; weak D call: TRBD1 (5 bases). This CDR3 comprises 14 residues. The V gene's germline CDR1 is MNHNS and CDR2 SASEGT. Trimming removed 5 bases from V and 2 bases from J, with 10 bases in between.

The sample holds a few counts of this clonotype. V is TRBV7-8 and J is TRBJ2-5; TRBD2 agrees at 7 bases. Germline-derived CDR1 and CDR2 are SGHVS and FQNEAQ. J gave up 6 bases and V 3 bases, and 4 bases lay outside the gene matches. CDR3 size: 13 residues. CDR3 in amino acids: CASSFSGGQTQYF. The CDR3 DNA follows: TGTGCCAGCAGCTTTTCGGGGGGACAGACCCAGTACTTC.

CDR3 coding DNA: TGTGCCTGGAGTCAAAGCGGGAATGAGCAGTTCTTC. It translates to CAWSQSGNEQFF. J is TRBJ2-1 and V is TRBV30; possibly TRBD2 for D (6 bases). There are 12 residues in the CDR3. CDR1 is GTSNPN, CDR2 SVGIG, per germline (reference sequence). Trimming cost V 2 bases and J 7 bases, with 9 bases left between them.

This clonotype was seen more than once but under ten times. The V call is TRBV11-3, the J call TRBJ2-5; a weak D match, TRBD1 (6 bases). Germline-derived CDR1 and CDR2 are SGHNT and YENEEA. With 2 bases removed from V and 5 bases from J, the gap between germline ends came to 18 bases. CDR3 size: 16 residues. The chain's CDR3 is CASSLSSGAPGETQYF. The CDR3 coding sequence is TGTGCCAGCAGCTTATCCTCAGGGGCCCCAGGGGAGACCCAGTACTTC.

This chain links TRBV28 with TRBJ2-7; tentative D call: TRBD1 (6 bases). The CDR3 loop spans 13 amino acids. V lost 10 bases and J lost 5, with 18 bases in between. Germline V gene sequence: CDR1 MDHEN, CDR2 SYDVKM. CDR3 bases: TGTGCCACCCGAGAAGGGGGTTTCAACGAGCAGTACTTC. Amino acids: CATREGGFNEQYF.

V and J are TRBV29-1 and TRBJ2-7; D possibly corresponds to TRBD2 (6 bases). CDR3 length: 12 residues. Deletions cut 6 bases from V and 8 bases from J, with 17 bases between. Germline CDR1 is SQVTM and CDR2 is ANQGSEA. The CDR3 sequence is CSVSLLEGQQYF. The CDR3 DNA is TGCAGCGTCTCCCTCCTGGAGGGCCAGCAGTACTTC.